The 27 T cell receptor beta chains in this list originate from one sample, sequenced in a study of graft-versus-host responses after intestinal transplantation. These TCRs are of unknown antigen specificity. Produced via immunoSEQ multiplex PCR; TCRdb's table is partial and in-frame only. The sample has tens of thousands of clones, around 91% seen once; the top ten hold 0.09% to 0.1%. The sequences come from unstimulated CD4+ T cells sorted from spleen or lymph node cells, collected before intestinal transplant. These receptors came from a human donor who received an intestinal transplant.

The V and J genes are TRBV7-2 and TRBJ2-3, with D perhaps TRBD2 (6 bases). CDR3 length: 17 amino acids. V gave up 5 bases and J gave up 4 bases, with 22 bases separating them. Germline assignment: CDR1 SGHTA and CDR2 FQGNSA. The CDR3 loop reads CASSLLDRVREADTQYF. The CDR3 DNA sequence: TGTGCCAGCAGCCTTTTGGACCGGGTCAGGGAGGCAGATACGCAGTATTTT.

The rearrangement joins TRBV30 to TRBJ1-5, with D perhaps matching TRBD1 (6 bases). CDR1 is GTSNPN, CDR2 SVGIG, per germline (reference sequence). CDR3 length: 13 amino acids. Between the trimmed V and J ends, which lost 2 bases and 7 bases, there was a span of 12 bases. This CDR3 reads CAWSLAGEQPQHF. The DNA for the CDR3 is TGTGCCTGGAGTTTGGCAGGGGAGCAGCCCCAGCATTTT. The variable domain in full, completed from reference TRBV30 and TRBJ1-5, reads SQTIHQWPATLVQPVGSPLSLECTVEGTSNPNLYWYRQAAGRGLQLLFYSVGIGQISSEVPQNLSASRPQDRQFILSSKKLLLSDSGFYLCAWSLAGEQPQHFGDGTRLSIL.

The rearrangement joins TRBV18 to TRBJ2-5; D is ambiguous. Germline V CDR1 and CDR2: KGHSH, LQKENI. Trimming stripped 5 bases from V and 1 base from J, with 8 bases between. The CDR3 sequence is 13 residues long. The CDR3 region is CASSGQFQETQYF. For the CDR3, the DNA is TGTGCCAGCTCAGGGCAGTTCCAAGAGACCCAGTACTTC.

The J gene is TRBJ2-3, the V gene TRBV9, with D maybe TRBD2 (6 bases). Germline V CDR1 and CDR2: SGDLS, YYNGEE. This CDR3 spans 17 amino acids. V was pared by 0 bases and J by 3 bases, with 17 bases between. CDR3 coding DNA: TGTGCCAGCAGCGTAGGAAGTAGGATGGGGGGAACAGATACGCAGTATTTT. This translates into CASSVGSRMGGTDTQYF.

The V call is TRBV7-9, the J call TRBJ2-1, with TRBD2 matching over 7 bases. Germline V gene data show CDR1 as SEHNR and CDR2 as FQNEAQ (reference sequence). The CDR3 loop spans 14 amino acids. V lost 2 bases, J lost 9 bases, and 7 bases stayed unmatched. CDR3 sequence reads: CASSLLGEGFEQFF. The CDR3 DNA is TGTGCCAGCAGCTTATTAGGGGAGGGGTTTGAGCAGTTCTTC.

The chain carries TRBV15 and TRBJ2-1; the match to TRBD2 covers 9 bases. Per the germline V gene, CDR1 is LNHNV and CDR2 is YYDKDF (reference sequence). The CDR3 sequence is 15 residues long. The junction had 11 bases not matched to a gene; V was cut back by 7 bases and J by 7 bases. CDR3 nucleotide sequence: TGTGCCACCACCGAAGCTTGGCGGGGGGGGAATGAGCAGTTCTTC. Translating gives CATTEAWRGGNEQFF.

V is TRBV5-6 and J is TRBJ2-4; D possibly corresponds to TRBD1 (7 bases). The germline CDR1 and CDR2 sequences are SGHDT and YYEEEE. Trimming removed 1 base at V and 8 bases at J, with 16 bases between. The CDR3 extends over 15 amino acids. CDR3 nucleotide sequence: TGTGCCAGCAGCTTGAGGGGGCCTAGCGATCACATTCAGTACTTC. Its protein is CASSLRGPSDHIQYF.

V gene TRBV2 combines with J gene TRBJ1-2; 7 positions agree with TRBD1. Trimming cost V 5 bases and J 4 bases; bases outside gene matches: 4. Germline assignment: CDR1 SNHLY and CDR2 FYNNEI. This CDR3 is 13 amino acids long. For the CDR3, the DNA is TGTGCCAGCAGTCCACAGGGGTCCTATGGCTACACCTTC. This encodes CASSPQGSYGYTF.

This chain links TRBV7-2 with TRBJ2-1, with 12 bases identical to TRBD2. The CDR3 covers 17 residues. J gave up 5 bases and V 5 bases, and 10 bases lay outside the gene matches. The germline CDR1 and CDR2 sequences are SGHTA and FQGNSA. The CDR3, as DNA: TGTGCCAGCAGCGCGCATCTCCGGACTAGCGGGGACAATGAGCAGTTCTTC. Protein: CASSAHLRTSGDNEQFF.

The sample holds one count of this clone. This chain links TRBV6-1 with TRBJ1-6; D is undetermined. The CDR3 contains 16 residues. Between the trimmed V and J ends, which lost 2 bases and 0 bases, there was a span of 8 bases. In germline, CDR1 is MNHNS, CDR2 SASEGT. The CDR3 DNA reads TGTGCCAGCAGTGAAAGTAGCTCCTCCTATAATTCACCCCTCCACTTT. Translated, it gives CASSESSSSYNSPLHF.

CDR3 in amino acids: CSASTTLPFF. The DNA for the CDR3 is TGCAGTGCCAGTACGACTTTGCCTTTCTTT. This chain joins TRBV20-1 and TRBJ1-1; no definite D call. The CDR3 has 10 amino acids. Germline V gene data show CDR1 as DFQATT and CDR2 as SNEGSKA (reference sequence). Trimming cost V 6 bases and J 12 bases, with 14 bases left between them.

This chain uses TRBV7-9 with TRBJ2-1; 15 bases line up with TRBD2. Germline assignment: CDR1 SEHNR and CDR2 FQNEAQ (reference sequence). Trimming removed 4 bases from V and 14 bases from J; junction bases left unmatched: 15. The CDR3 totals 17 residues. CDR3: CASSSTGARTSGGAEFF. The DNA for the CDR3 is TGTGCCAGCAGCTCAACAGGGGCCCGGACTAGCGGGGGGGCCGAGTTCTTC.

The chain recombines TRBV9 with TRBJ1-2; D uncertain. The CDR3 runs to 13 residues. The V end was cut by 2 bases, the J end by 4 bases, with 9 bases between. CDR1 is SGDLS and CDR2 is YYNGEE in the germline V gene. The CDR3 loop reads CASSVEDSYGYTF. For the CDR3, the DNA is TGTGCCAGCAGCGTGGAGGACTCCTATGGCTACACCTTC. Drawing the rest from reference TRBV9 and TRBJ1-2, the complete variable domain is DSGVTQTPKHLITATGQRVTLRCSPRSGDLSVYWYQQSLDQGLQFLIQYYNGEERAKGNILERFSAQQFPDLHSELNLSSLELGDSALYFCASSVEDSYGYTFGSGTRLTVV.

Comments on this clone: The junction departs from the called germline gene at one end, perhaps through a read error. This chain joins TRBV7-2 and TRBJ2-1; D call uncertain. CDR3 length equals 13 residues. Germline lookup yields CDR1 SGHTA and CDR2 FQGNSA. CDR3 DNA: TGTGCCAGCAGCTTCGACTCCTTCAATGAGCAGTTCTTC. Its protein product is CASSFDSFNEQFF.

A single count supports this clone. This chain links TRBV21-1 with TRBJ2-7; the table names TRBD1, a call not compared with the DNA. TRBV21-1 is assigned pseudogene status. The CDR3 length is 14 residues. The CDR3 DNA reads TGTGCCAGCAGCCCCAGAGGACAGGGCTACGAGCAGTACTTC. Its translation is CASSPRGQGYEQYF.

The J gene is TRBJ1-5, the V gene TRBV11-2; 8 nucleotides align to TRBD1. The CDR3 is made up of 15 amino acids. Germline CDR1 reads SGHAT; CDR2 reads FQNNGV. The V and J ends lost 4 bases and 0 bases, in that order; junction bases with no gene match: 2. The CDR3 coding sequence is TGTGCCAGCAGCTCAGGACAGGGTAGCAATCAGCCCCAGCATTTT. The encoded protein is CASSSGQGSNQPQHF.

The chain uses TRBV11-2 and TRBJ1-2; D ambiguous. Germline V CDR1 and CDR2: SGHAT, FQNNGV. This CDR3 is 12 amino acids long. Deletions cut 4 bases from V and 8 bases from J, with 11 bases between. CDR3 sequence (DNA): TGTGCCAGCAGCTCGGGGTCTCGGGGCTACACCTTC. It encodes CASSSGSRGYTF.

The chain employs TRBV2 and TRBJ2-2; 7 bases map to TRBD1. The CDR3 extends over 14 amino acids. In germline, CDR1 is SNHLY, CDR2 FYNNEI. V lost 5 bases and J lost 4; bases outside the gene matches: 4. The DNA for the CDR3 is TGTGCCAGCAGTTCGGGACAGACCACCGGGGAGCTGTTTTTT. This codes for CASSSGQTTGELFF.

The V and J genes are TRBV29-1 and TRBJ2-1; TRBD1 aligns across 11 bases. The CDR3 totals 12 residues. Per the germline V gene, CDR1 is SQVTM and CDR2 is ANQGSEA. The DNA of the CDR3 is TGCAGTTCCCGGGACAGGGGGGCTGAGCAGTTCTTC. As protein: CSSRDRGAEQFF.

This clone was picked up one time. J is TRBJ1-5 and V is TRBV30; no definite D call. This CDR3 comprises 13 residues. Germline lookup yields CDR1 GTSNPN and CDR2 SVGIG (reference sequence). The V and J ends lost 2 bases and 3 bases respectively, with 8 bases between them. CDR3: CAWSPSPNQPQHF. The DNA for the CDR3 is TGTGCCTGGAGTCCTTCCCCCAATCAGCCCCAGCATTTT. The full variable domain, completed using reference TRBV30 and TRBJ1-5, is SQTIHQWPATLVQPVGSPLSLECTVEGTSNPNLYWYRQAAGRGLQLLFYSVGIGQISSEVPQNLSASRPQDRQFILSSKKLLLSDSGFYLCAWSPSPNQPQHFGDGTRLSIL.

This chain joins TRBV6-5 and TRBJ2-1, with 7 bases fitting TRBD2. Germline values: CDR1 MNHEY, CDR2 SVGAGI. This CDR3 is built from 13 residues. V was clipped by 7 bases and J by 8 bases; unmatched bases: 8. The chain's CDR3 is CASKRGQYHEQFF. The CDR3, as DNA: TGTGCCAGCAAGCGGGGTCAGTACCATGAGCAGTTCTTC.

V is TRBV5-1 and J is TRBJ2-7; 9 bases fit TRBD1. Germline V gene data show CDR1 as SGHRS and CDR2 as YFSETQ. With V trimmed by 1 base and J by 3 bases, 11 bases remained unmatched. The CDR3 has 17 amino acids. The CDR3 loop reads CASSLRPTGGYNYEQYF. CDR3 DNA: TGCGCCAGCAGCTTGCGTCCGACAGGGGGGTACAACTACGAGCAGTACTTC. Full variable domain (missing parts from reference TRBV5-1 and TRBJ2-7): KAGVTQTPRYLIKTRGQQVTLSCSPISGHRSVSWYQQTPGQGLQFLFEYFSETQRNKGNFPGRFSGRQFSNSRSEMNVSTLELGDSALYLCASSLRPTGGYNYEQYFGPGTRLTVT.

The chain carries TRBV7-6 and TRBJ2-2, with 12 bases aligning to TRBD2. The J segment lost 3 bases and the V segment lost 2 bases, leaving 7 bases of the junction unmatched. Germline CDR1 and CDR2: SGHVS and FNYEAQ. This CDR3 region has 18 residues. The CDR3 loop reads CASSLIPGLAGHTGELFF. For the CDR3, the DNA is TGTGCCAGCAGCTTAATACCGGGACTAGCGGGTCACACCGGGGAGCTGTTTTTT.

The sample holds a few counts of this clone. The chain couples TRBV6-6 to TRBJ2-7; D gene unclear. The CDR3 has 13 amino acids. Germline CDR1 MNHNY, CDR2 SVGAGI (reference sequence). V was clipped by 5 bases and J by 2 bases, with 10 bases between them. The CDR3 protein is CASSPIVTYEQYF. The CDR3 DNA reads TGTGCCAGCAGTCCTATCGTGACCTACGAGCAGTACTTC.

The rearrangement links TRBV4-2 to TRBJ2-5; TRBD2 is a possible D gene (5 bases). Germline CDR1 reads LGHNA; CDR2 reads YNFKEQ. Trimming removed 1 base at V and 5 bases at J, with 14 bases between. This CDR3 has 15 residues. The CDR3 reads CASSQGPDGGETQYF. For the CDR3, the DNA is TGTGCCAGCAGCCAAGGACCGGACGGAGGCGAGACCCAGTACTTC.

Written as DNA, the CDR3 is TGCGCCAGCAGCTTGATACGGGGATACAATGAGCAGTTCTTC. Amino acids: CASSLIRGYNEQFF. The chain has TRBV5-1 and TRBJ2-1, with D possibly being TRBD2 (5 bases). CDR1 SGHRS and CDR2 YFSETQ come from the germline V gene. The CDR3 covers 14 residues. Trimming removed 1 base from V and 4 bases from J, with 9 bases in between.

The chain uses TRBV21-1 and TRBJ1-5; the table's D gene call, TRBD1, was not cross checked with the DNA. TRBV21-1 is deemed a pseudogene. The CDR3 totals 16 residues. CDR3 amino acids: CASRNHRQGINQPQHF. The CDR3 DNA reads as TGTGCCAGCAGAAATCATCGACAGGGGATCAATCAGCCCCAGCATTTT.